Listed here is a single T cell receptor beta chain. Its antigen remains unknown. The data were obtained in a study of a mutant IDH1 vaccine in newly diagnosed glioma. The protocol was immunoSEQ multiplex PCR, while the TCRdb copy is restricted to in-frame clones and leaves out a portion. In the table there are about 82,000 clones, about 82% of which are singletons. Time point reported: week 23, last vaccination. Each vaccine dose was 300 ug of mutant IDH1 20-mer peptide, with topical imiquimod. The TCR originated in a man aged 25-45 years with glioma. Some clones in this sample may be carry-over from other donors' samples. Source: PBMCs, taken from a glioma patient whose treatment included an IDH1 peptide vaccine.

The CDR3 reads CASSPSGRANYGYTF. CDR3 DNA sequence: TGTGCCAGCAGTCCTTCAGGGAGAGCTAACTATGGCTACACCTTC. The chain employs TRBV28 and TRBJ1-2; maybe TRBD1 (5 bases). V lost 5 bases, J lost 0 bases, and 13 bases lay in between. Germline values: CDR1 MDHEN, CDR2 SYDVKM. This CDR3 spans 15 amino acids.